This T cell receptor (beta chain) was identified in a study of shared clonotypes between healthy human individuals. Profiling relied on immunoSEQ multiplex PCR, and the TCRdb table lists in-frame clones only, not all of them. Among hundreds of thousands of clones, 95% to 98% were seen once, and the ten largest hold roughly 0.05%. Germline V CDR1 and CDR2: SGDLS, YYNGEE. The CDR3 totals 13 residues. The V and J ends lost 0 bases and 6 bases respectively, with 9 bases between them. Input material: naive CD4+ T cells sorted from blood. Subset here: CD45RA+ positively selected. The chain employs TRBV9 and TRBJ1-1; a weak D match, TRBD1 (5 bases). This TCR derives from a woman in her twenties or thirties in good health. The CDR3 protein is CASSVGQTAEAFF. CDR3 sequence (DNA): TGTGCCAGCAGCGTAGGTCAGACAGCTGAAGCTTTCTTT.